The 6 T cell receptor beta chains given below trace back to one sample, sequenced in a study of kidney transplant recipient with SARS-CoV-2 infection (dated by TCRdb to the early 2020s). Read against the paper, the sample's time point label means: pre-pandemic baseline sample and day 111 after first positive SARS-CoV-2 test. The run used an Illumina MiSeq. TCRdb handled the public reads itself, with Q25 trimming in fastp and clone calling in MiXCR, and kept productive beta chains. One record per CDR3 amino acid sequence lists the most common genes and DNA. For this sample there are about 240,000 distinct CDR3 sequences; less than 35% appear just once. The biggest ten clones account for 7% to 8% of the sample. Material: a blood sample, obtained at baseline and between days 110 and 120 from a kidney transplant recipient. These receptors were obtained from a male patient aged 25-45 years who had COVID-19 and was a kidney transplant recipient. After a transplant, some T cells may have been passed on by the graft donor.

With regard to this clonotype: A read error may explain this, as a much larger clone is one base away. The gene calls are TRBV6-9 and TRBJ1-2; D remains unclear. The CDR3 is 17 residues long. Germline values: CDR1 MNHGY, CDR2 SVAAGI. CDR3 bases: TGTGCCTGCAGTTGTTTCTTGCCTTACGGAAAGACCTATGGCTACACCTTC. It is translated as CACSCFLPYGKTYGYTF.

This clonotype has more than one count but fewer than ten. The chain links TRBV12-3 or TRBV12-4 to TRBJ2-1; D unclear. The CDR3 totals 13 residues. Trimming removed 7 bases from V and 2 bases from J, with 9 bases in between. CDR3 nucleotides: TGTGCCAGCAATCGACCTCCCTACAATGAGCAGTTCTTC. This encodes CASNRPPYNEQFF.

Details on this clonotype: One junction end does not reproduce the germline sequence, and a read error may be involved. V and J are TRBV7-9 and TRBJ2-1; D not certain. The CDR3 sequence is 17 residues long. Germline values: CDR1 SEHNR, CDR2 FQNEAQ (reference sequence). The DNA for the CDR3 is TGTGCCAACAGCCTCAGGCCCCGGGCCTTCTCCTACAATGAGCAGTTCTTC. Protein sequence: CANSLRPRAFSYNEQFF.

This clonotype turned up a few times. V and J are TRBV24-1 and TRBJ2-3, with D perhaps being TRBD1 or TRBD2 (5 bases each). V was trimmed by 4 bases and J by 2 bases, leaving 15 bases between them. CDR3 length: 16 amino acids. CDR1 and CDR2 from the germline V gene are KGHDR and SFDVKD. CDR3 DNA: TGTGCCACCAGTGAATCCGGGGCACAGACCACAGATACGCAGTATTTT. Its translation: CATSESGAQTTDTQYF.

This clonotype was seen ten or more times. V usage is TRBV6-6 and J usage is TRBJ1-6; D not resolved. Trimming cost V 7 bases and J 9 bases, with 25 bases left between them. Germline-derived CDR1 and CDR2 are MNHNY and SVGAGI (reference sequence). CDR3 size: 17 residues. The CDR3 DNA follows: TGTGCCAGCACCCTACGAGGACCCGCGTTAAGCGGTTCACCCCTCCACTTT. Translating it yields CASTLRGPALSGSPLHF.

The chain uses TRBV5-6 and TRBJ2-3; TRBD1 aligns across 10 bases. The germline CDR1 and CDR2 sequences are SGHDT and YYEEEE. This CDR3 region has 16 residues. Trimming removed 5 bases from V and 8 bases from J; junction bases left unmatched: 14. The CDR3 spells CASSIDRGRRFVTQYF. CDR3 coding DNA: TGTGCCAGCAGTATAGACAGGGGGCGTCGATTTGTTACGCAGTATTTT.